A single sample is the source of the 4 T cell receptor beta chains below, sequenced in a study of CD8+ T cells in alopecia areata. cDNA serving as the sequencing template came from extracted, reverse transcribed RNA. Profiled with immunoSEQ multiplex PCR; TCRdb holds only in-frame clones, not every one. The sample records 200,000 or so clones, less than 45% being singletons. The sample's treatment: oral pan-JAK inhibitor, 5-10 mg twice daily. The specimen comprised CD4+ T cells sorted from blood, sampled at approximately week 30, from a patient treated with tofacitinib. These receptors all come from a human donor with alopecia areata.

This rearrangement joins TRBV28 to TRBJ2-2; the D gene could be TRBD1 or TRBD2 (7 bases each). Trimming shortened V by 5 bases and J by 9 bases, and 16 bases separated the two germline ends. CDR3 length: 14 residues. Germline CDR1 reads MDHEN; CDR2 reads SYDVKM. The DNA of the CDR3 is TGTGCCAGCAGTATGGGAGGGACAGTCCGGGAGCTGTTTTTT. Translated, it gives CASSMGGTVRELFF.

This clone was found a few times. The chain has TRBV7-9 and TRBJ2-1, with D perhaps assigned TRBD1 or TRBD2 (5 bases each). Looked up from germline, CDR1 is SEHNR and CDR2 is FQNEAQ (reference sequence). V gave up 5 bases and J gave up 9 bases, with 5 bases separating them. The length of the CDR3 is 10 residues. The CDR3 reads CASSGTEQFF. CDR3 DNA sequence: TGTGCCAGCAGCGGGACTGAGCAGTTCTTC.

This chain links TRBV30 with TRBJ1-1, with D possibly TRBD1 on 5 matching bases. Trimming shortened V by 4 bases and J by 6 bases, and 15 bases separated the two germline ends. This CDR3 is built from 13 residues. From germline, CDR1 is GTSNPN and CDR2 SVGIG (reference sequence). In DNA, the CDR3 is TGTGCCTGGAACCGCCAGGGTAGTTCTGAAGCTTTCTTT. This codes for CAWNRQGSSEAFF.

This chain joins TRBV7-8 and TRBJ1-5; 8 nucleotides agree with TRBD1. Germline V gene data show CDR1 as SGHVS and CDR2 as FQNEAQ. The CDR3 extends over 14 amino acids. V shed 5 bases and J 5 bases; nucleotides not matched to a gene: 5. CDR3 sequence: CASSRQGSHQPQHF. The CDR3 DNA reads TGTGCCAGCAGCCGACAGGGGTCCCATCAGCCCCAGCATTTT.